Listed below are T cell receptor beta chains from one sample, sequenced in a study of cytomegalovirus exposure and HLA in healthy donors. Sequencing was performed with immunoSEQ multiplex PCR; in TCRdb, only in-frame clones are kept and a portion is missing. The sample contains 110,000 to 150,000 clones, 82% of which appear only once. Sequencing was done on a sample of PBMCs. The receptors come from a male donor in good health and CMV-seronegative. Each CDR3 is given without its conserved first and last residue. Only some rows state a clone size, as once, few, many or a class for expanded clones.

J | size | V | CDR3
TRBJ2-7 | . | TRBV2 | ASSESSRVDEQY
TRBJ1-4 | . | TRBV4-1 | ASSQGRAATNEKLF
TRBJ1-2 | . | TRBV7-9 | ASRPGGYGYT
TRBJ2-5 | . | TRBV27 | ASSFRLQGFQETQY
TRBJ2-1 | . | TRBV28 | ASSLSFPRAGTSGRINEQF
TRBJ2-3 | . | TRBV6-1 | ASSEILEDTQY
TRBJ2-1 | once | TRBV2 | ASSDSGSYEQF
TRBJ2-1 | . | TRBV7-3 | ASSLMGGLGGNEQF
TRBJ2-1 | . | TRBV4-1 | ASRLTSGGATGYNEQF
TRBJ2-3 | . | TRBV2 | ASKSTGGTDTQY
TRBJ2-7 | . | TRBV7-2 | ASSLAGGSGEQY
TRBJ1-2 | . | TRBV7-9 | ASSLTTDSGGYT
TRBJ2-7 | . | TRBV4-3 | ASSPGLAGETYEQY
TRBJ2-1 | . | TRBV11-2 | ASRATGTSYNEQF
TRBJ1-1 | . | TRBV4-1 | ASSQGGRGNTEAF
TRBJ2-5 | . | TRBV5-1 | ASSLSGGVQETQY
TRBJ2-1 | . | TRBV29-1 | SAVHPGLAGVKLFNEQF
TRBJ1-4 | . | TRBV7-8 | ASSPDAGTGGEKLF
TRBJ1-2 | . | TRBV29-1 | SVGSGTGGYGYT
TRBJ1-2 | . | TRBV15 | ATSSRQGYPIYGYT
TRBJ1-1 | . | TRBV14 | ASSQDGTGGAPTEAF
TRBJ2-3 | . | TRBV6-4 | ASSSGVTDTQY
TRBJ1-1 | . | TRBV7-9 | ASSLAQQGTMNTEAF
TRBJ2-2 | . | TRBV9 | ASSPFRRQGAWGTGELF
TRBJ2-5 | . | TRBV7-8 | ASSLAGGFQETQY
TRBJ2-7 | . | TRBV5-6 | ASSLAGENEQY
TRBJ2-1 | once | TRBV20-1 | SAREFYEQF
TRBJ2-1 | . | TRBV5-1 | ASSSGTSGYNEQF
TRBJ2-2 | . | TRBV7-8 | ASSPPKGLGSTGELF
TRBJ2-7 | . | TRBV10-3 | AIRKGQAEDEQY
TRBJ2-1 | . | TRBV7-2 | ASSYQPGTGGQF
TRBJ2-7 | . | TRBV27 | ARSGSSYEQY